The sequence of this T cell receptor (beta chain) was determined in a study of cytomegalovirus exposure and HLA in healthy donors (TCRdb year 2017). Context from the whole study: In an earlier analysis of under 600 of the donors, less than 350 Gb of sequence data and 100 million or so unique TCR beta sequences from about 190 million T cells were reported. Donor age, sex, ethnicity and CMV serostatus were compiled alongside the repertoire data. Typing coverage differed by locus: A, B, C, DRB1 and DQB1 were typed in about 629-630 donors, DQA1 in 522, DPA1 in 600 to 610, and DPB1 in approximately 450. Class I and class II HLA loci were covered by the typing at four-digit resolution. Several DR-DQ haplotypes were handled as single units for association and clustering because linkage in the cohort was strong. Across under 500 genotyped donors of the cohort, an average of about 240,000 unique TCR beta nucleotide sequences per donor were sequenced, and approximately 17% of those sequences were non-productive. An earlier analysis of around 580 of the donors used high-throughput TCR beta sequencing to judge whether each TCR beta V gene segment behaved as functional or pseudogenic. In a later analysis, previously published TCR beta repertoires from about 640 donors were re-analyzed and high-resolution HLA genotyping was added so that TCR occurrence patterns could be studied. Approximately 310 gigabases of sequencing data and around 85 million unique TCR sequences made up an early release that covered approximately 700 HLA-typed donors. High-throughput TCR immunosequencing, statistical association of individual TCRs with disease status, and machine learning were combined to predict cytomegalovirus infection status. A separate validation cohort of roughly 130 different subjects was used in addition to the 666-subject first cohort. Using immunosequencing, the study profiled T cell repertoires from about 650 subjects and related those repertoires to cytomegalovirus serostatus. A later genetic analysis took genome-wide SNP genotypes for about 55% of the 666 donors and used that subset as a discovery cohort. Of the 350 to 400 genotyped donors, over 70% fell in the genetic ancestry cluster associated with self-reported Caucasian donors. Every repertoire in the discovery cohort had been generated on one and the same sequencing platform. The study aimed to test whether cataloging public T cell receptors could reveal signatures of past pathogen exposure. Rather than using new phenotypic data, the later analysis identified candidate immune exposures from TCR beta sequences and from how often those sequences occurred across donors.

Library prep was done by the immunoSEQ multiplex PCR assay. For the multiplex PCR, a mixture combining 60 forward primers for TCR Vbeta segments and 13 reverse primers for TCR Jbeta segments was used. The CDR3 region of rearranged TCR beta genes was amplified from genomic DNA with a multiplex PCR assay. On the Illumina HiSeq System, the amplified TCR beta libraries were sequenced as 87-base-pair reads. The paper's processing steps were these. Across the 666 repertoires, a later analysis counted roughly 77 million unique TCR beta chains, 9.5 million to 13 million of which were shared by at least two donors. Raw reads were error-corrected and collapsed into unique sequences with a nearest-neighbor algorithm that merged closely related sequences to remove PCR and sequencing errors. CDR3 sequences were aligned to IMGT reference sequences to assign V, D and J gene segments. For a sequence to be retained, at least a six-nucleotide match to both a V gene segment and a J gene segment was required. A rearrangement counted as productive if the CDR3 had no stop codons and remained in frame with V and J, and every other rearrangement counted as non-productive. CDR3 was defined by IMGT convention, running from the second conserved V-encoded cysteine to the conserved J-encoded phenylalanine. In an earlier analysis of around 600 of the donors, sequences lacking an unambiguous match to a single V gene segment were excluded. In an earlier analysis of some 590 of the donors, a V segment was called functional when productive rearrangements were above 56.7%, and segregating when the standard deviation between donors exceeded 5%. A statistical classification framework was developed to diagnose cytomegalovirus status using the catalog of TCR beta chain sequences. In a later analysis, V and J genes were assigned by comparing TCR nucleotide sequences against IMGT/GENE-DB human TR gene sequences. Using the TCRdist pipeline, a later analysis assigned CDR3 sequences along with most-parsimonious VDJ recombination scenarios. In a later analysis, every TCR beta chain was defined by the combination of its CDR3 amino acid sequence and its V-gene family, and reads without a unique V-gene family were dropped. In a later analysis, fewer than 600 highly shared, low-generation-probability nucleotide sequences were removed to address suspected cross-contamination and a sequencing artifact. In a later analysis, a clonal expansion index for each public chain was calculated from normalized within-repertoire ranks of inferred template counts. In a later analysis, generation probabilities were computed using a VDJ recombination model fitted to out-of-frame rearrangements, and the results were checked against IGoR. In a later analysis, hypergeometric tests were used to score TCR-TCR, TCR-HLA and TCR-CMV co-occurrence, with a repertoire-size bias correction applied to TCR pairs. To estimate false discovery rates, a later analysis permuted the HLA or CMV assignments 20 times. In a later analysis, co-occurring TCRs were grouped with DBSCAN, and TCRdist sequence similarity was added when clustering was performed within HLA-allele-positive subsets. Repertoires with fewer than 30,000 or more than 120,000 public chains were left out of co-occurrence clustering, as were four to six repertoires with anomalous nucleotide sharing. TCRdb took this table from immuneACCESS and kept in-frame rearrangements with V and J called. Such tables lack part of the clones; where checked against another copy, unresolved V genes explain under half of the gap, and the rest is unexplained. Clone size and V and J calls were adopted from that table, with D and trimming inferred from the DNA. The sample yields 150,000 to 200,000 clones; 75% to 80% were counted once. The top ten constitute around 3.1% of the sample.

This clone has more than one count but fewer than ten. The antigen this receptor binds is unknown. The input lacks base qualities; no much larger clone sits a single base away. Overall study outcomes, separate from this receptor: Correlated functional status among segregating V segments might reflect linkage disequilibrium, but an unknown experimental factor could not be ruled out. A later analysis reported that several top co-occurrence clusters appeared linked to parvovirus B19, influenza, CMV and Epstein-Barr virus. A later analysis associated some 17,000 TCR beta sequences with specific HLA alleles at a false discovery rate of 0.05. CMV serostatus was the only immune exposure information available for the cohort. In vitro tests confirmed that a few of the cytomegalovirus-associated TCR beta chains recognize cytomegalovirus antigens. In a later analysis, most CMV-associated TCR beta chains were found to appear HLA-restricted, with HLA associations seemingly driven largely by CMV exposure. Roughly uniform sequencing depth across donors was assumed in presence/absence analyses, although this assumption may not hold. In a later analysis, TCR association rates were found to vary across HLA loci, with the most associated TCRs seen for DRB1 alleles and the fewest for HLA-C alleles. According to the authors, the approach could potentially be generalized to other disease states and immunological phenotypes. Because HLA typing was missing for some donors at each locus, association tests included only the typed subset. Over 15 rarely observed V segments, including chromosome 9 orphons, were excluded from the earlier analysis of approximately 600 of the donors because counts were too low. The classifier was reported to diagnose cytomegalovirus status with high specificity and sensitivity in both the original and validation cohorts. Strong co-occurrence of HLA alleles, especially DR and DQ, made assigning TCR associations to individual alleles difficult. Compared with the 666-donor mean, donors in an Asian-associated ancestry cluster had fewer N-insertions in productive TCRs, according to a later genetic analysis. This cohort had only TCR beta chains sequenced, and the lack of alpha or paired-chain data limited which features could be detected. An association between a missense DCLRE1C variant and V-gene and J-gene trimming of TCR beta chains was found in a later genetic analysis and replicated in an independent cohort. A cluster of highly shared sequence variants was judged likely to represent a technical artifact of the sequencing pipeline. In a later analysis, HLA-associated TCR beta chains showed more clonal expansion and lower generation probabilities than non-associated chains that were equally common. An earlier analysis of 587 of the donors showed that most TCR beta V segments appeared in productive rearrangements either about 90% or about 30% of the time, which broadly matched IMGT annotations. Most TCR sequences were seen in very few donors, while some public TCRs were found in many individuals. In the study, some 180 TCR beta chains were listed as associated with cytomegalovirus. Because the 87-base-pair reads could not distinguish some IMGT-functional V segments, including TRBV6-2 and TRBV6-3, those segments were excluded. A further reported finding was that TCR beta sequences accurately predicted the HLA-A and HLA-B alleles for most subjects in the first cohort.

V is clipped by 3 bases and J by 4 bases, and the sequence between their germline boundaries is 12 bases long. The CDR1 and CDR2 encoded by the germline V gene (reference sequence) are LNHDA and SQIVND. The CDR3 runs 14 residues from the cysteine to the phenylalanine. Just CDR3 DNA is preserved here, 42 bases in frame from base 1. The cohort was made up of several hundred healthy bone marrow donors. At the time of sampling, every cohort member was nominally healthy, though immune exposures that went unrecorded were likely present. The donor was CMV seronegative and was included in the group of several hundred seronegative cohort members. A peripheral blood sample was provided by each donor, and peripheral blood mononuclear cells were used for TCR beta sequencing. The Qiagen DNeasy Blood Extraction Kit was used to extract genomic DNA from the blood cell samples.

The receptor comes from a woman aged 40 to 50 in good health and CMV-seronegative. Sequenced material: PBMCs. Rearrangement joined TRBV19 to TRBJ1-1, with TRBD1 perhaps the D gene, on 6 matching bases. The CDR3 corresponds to CASSIRGGGTEAFF. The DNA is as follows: TGTGCCAGTAGTATTAGAGGGGGGGGCACTGAAGCTTTCTTT.